The clone carrying this TCR beta chain was found many times. This specimen comes from a study of type 1 and type 2 diabetes patients. Across the whole study: The cohort mixed type 1 diabetes, type 2 diabetes and nondiabetic donors.

The PCR template was genomic DNA. Amplification of the beta chain CDR3 used 30 forward and 13 reverse multiplex primers. In TCRdb, the multiplex PCR reads were re-called with MiXCR into one record per CDR3 protein. Here the sample spans about 250,000 distinct CDR3 sequences, roughly 48% being singletons. V gave up 4 bases and J gave up 4 bases; unmatched junction bases: 3. The CDR3 contains 14 residues. The germline V gene encodes CDR1 ENHRY and CDR2 SYGVKD. All diabetic donors were classified as either type 1 or type 2 diabetes. The rearrangement joins TRBV10-3 to TRBJ2-7; 11 bases fit TRBD2. The sequenced sample was peripheral blood mononuclear cells (PBMCs). The receptor comes from a man aged 18 to 30 with type 2 diabetes. The DNA of the CDR3 is TGTGCCATCAGTGCGGGACTAGCGGAGTACGAGCAGTACTTC. It yields the protein CAISAGLAEYEQYF.